This TCR beta chain was captured in a study of blood T cells in healthy people across ages. After removal of 7 bases from V and 1 base from J, the junction contained 7 bases not matched to a gene. The CDR3 spans 16 residues. Looked up from germline, CDR1 is MNHNS and CDR2 is SASEGT. Alongside a J-beta primer mix, a sample-barcoded 5' primer served in a second PCR lasting about 7 to 11 cycles. TCRdb re-analysed the 5' RACE reads in MiXCR, keeping a single row per CDR3 protein. The sample includes about 650,000 distinct CDR3 sequences, roughly 32% of them seen just once. Many counts were recorded for this clonotype.

This receptor was taken from a woman older than 75 in good health. Sequencing was done on a sample of blood. V is TRBV6-1 and J is TRBJ2-7, with 13 positions matching TRBD2. The CDR3 loop is CASIRTSGGGSYEQYF. As DNA, the CDR3 is TGTGCCAGCATTCGGACTAGCGGGGGTGGGTCCTACGAGCAGTACTTC.